This TCR beta chain emerged from a study of OX40 agonist ivuxolimab in advanced cancers. Clones were read by immunoSEQ multiplex PCR, and TCRdb kept only the in-frame ones, dropping some. The table records tens of thousands of clones, approximately 80% of them present only once. CDR3 length: 16 residues. Germline trimming cut 4 bases from V and 6 bases from J; bases unmatched to any gene: 6. Germline V gene data show CDR1 as MNHEY and CDR2 as SMNVEV (reference sequence). The input for sequencing was CD4+ or CD8+ T cells sorted from blood, taken in a trial of the OX40 agonist ivuxolimab. The rearrangement uses TRBV27 and TRBJ2-1; 13 bases are shared with TRBD2. The receptor comes from an adult with an advanced solid tumor such as melanoma, head and neck, liver or kidney cancer. The CDR3 sequence is CASSSRLAGGVNEQFF. The CDR3 bases are TGTGCCAGCAGTTCACGACTAGCGGGAGGCGTCAATGAGCAGTTCTTC.